The clone carrying this TCR beta chain occurred many times. The antigen remains undetermined. In germline, CDR1 is LGHNA, CDR2 YNFKEQ. The CDR3 has 18 amino acids. V lost 0 bases and J 1 base, leaving 16 bases between the germline ends. This record belongs to a study of identical twins. Study-wide results and caveats: These conclusions were based on statistical analysis (cross-sectional, not following the same donors). Sequences that were out-of-frame, alpha and twin-shared displayed an excess of low generation probability. Where beta out-of-frame sequences were concerned, excess twin sharing was weaker.

Through template switching, a universal primer site was introduced, and the cDNA contained unique molecular identifiers. TCRdb re-analysed the 5' RACE reads in MiXCR, keeping a single row per CDR3 protein. The table has more than 1.5 million distinct CDR3 sequences, roughly a third seen once. The chain is built from TRBV4-2 and TRBJ2-4, with D perhaps matching TRBD1 (5 bases). Sequencing was done on a sample of cord blood. The clonotype was recovered from a newborn girl in good health. The CDR3 loop is CASSQDLTRGTAKNIQYF. The CDR3 DNA sequence: TGTGCCAGCAGCCAAGATCTAACAAGGGGAACCGCCAAAAACATTCAGTACTTC.